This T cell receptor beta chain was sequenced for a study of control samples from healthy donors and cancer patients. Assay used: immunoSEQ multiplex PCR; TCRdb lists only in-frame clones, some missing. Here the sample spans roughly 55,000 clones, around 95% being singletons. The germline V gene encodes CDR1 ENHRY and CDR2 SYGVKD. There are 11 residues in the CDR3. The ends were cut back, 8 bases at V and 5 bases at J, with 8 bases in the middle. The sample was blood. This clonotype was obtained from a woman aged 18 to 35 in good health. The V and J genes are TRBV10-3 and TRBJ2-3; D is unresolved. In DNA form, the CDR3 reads TGTGCCATCGGAGCGCGAGATACGCAGTATTTT. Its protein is CAIGARDTQYF.